This TCR beta chain comes out of a study of shared clonotypes between healthy human individuals. Measured with immunoSEQ multiplex PCR; TCRdb has only the in-frame clones, and not every one. Among roughly 600,000 clones listed, roughly 98% were seen once. Naive CD8 cells lacked CD45RO and underwent positive selection for CCR7, leaving out terminally differentiated effector memory CD45RA+ cells. The CDR3 spans 15 residues. J gave up 8 bases and V 4 bases, and 7 bases lay outside the gene matches. Germline V gene sequence: CDR1 SGHAT, CDR2 FQNNGV. The V call is TRBV11-2, the J call TRBJ2-1; 11 positions agree with TRBD2. The receptor was derived from a man under 40 in good health. Sequences were obtained from naive CD8+ T cells sorted from blood. CDR3 in amino acids: CASSSLAGATHEQFF. CDR3 nucleotides: TGTGCCAGCAGCTCACTAGCGGGAGCTACCCATGAGCAGTTCTTC.